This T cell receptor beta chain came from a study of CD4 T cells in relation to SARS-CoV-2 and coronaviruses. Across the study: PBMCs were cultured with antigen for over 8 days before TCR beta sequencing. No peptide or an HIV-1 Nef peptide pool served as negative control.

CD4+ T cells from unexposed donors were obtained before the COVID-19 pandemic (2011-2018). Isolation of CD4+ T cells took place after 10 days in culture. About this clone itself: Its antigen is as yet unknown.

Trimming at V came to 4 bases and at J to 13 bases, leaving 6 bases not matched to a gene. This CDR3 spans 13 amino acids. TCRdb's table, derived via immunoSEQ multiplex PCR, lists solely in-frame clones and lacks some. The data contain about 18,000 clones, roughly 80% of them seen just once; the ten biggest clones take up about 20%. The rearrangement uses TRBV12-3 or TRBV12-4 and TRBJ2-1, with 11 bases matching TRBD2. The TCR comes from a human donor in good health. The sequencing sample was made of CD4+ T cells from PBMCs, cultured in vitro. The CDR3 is CASSSILAGAQFF. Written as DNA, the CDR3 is TGTGCCAGCAGTTCGATACTAGCGGGGGCACAGTTCTTC.